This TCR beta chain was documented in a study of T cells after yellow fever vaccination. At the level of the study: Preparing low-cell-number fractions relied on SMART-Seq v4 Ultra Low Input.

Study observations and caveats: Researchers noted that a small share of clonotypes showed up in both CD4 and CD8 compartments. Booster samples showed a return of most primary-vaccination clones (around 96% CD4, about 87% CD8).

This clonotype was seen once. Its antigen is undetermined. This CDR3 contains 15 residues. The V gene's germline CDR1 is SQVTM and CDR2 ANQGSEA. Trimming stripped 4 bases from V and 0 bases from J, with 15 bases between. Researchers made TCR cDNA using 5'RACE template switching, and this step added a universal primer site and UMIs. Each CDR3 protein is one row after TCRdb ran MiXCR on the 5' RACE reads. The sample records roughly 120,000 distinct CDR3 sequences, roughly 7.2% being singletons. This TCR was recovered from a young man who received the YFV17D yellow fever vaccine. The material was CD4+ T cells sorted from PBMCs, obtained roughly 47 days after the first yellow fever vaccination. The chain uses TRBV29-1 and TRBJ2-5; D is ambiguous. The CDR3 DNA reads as TGCAGCGTTGCCGGTGTATGGGTCGACCAAGAGACCCAGTACTTC. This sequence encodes CSVAGVWVDQETQYF.